This TCR beta chain was retrieved from a study of blood T cell repertoires in COVID-19. About the study: In each case, the material was cDNA or gDNA derived from T cells, B-cell-depleted T cells, or PBMCs.

The method was immunoSEQ multiplex PCR; TCRdb's version includes in-frame clones alone and lacks a portion of them. The sample contains a few hundred thousand clones, about 88% of which appear only once. After removal of 2 bases from V and 6 bases from J, the junction contained 9 bases not matched to a gene. CDR1 is GTSNPN, CDR2 SVGIG, per germline (reference sequence). This CDR3 has 14 amino acids. Sequences were obtained from PBMCs or T cells enriched from blood (not recorded which). This chain connects TRBV30 to TRBJ1-1; 7 nucleotides line up with TRBD1. The source is a woman aged 60 to 75 who had recovered from COVID-19. The CDR3 region has the DNA TGTGCCTGGAGTCGCAAGGGGGCGAGCGCTGAAGCTTTCTTT. This codes for CAWSRKGASAEAFF.